This T cell receptor (beta chain) appears in the sequencing data of a study of identical twins. This clonotype was detected a few times. Its target is unknown. A universal primer site arose from template switching, and cDNA bore unique molecular identifiers. One entry per CDR3 protein results from TCRdb running MiXCR on the 5' RACE reads. The table records a few hundred thousand distinct CDR3 sequences, around a tenth of them present only once. Broader study findings: In cord blood, abundant beta clonotypes had fewer insertions; memory showed no trend.

From germline, CDR1 is MNHNS and CDR2 SASEGT. The CDR3 extends over 13 amino acids. The V gene lost 10 bases and the J gene lost 9 bases, with 16 bases spanning the gap. The same sample was also used in a study of yellow fever vaccine responses in identical twins.

This chain connects TRBV6-1 to TRBJ1-6, with D possibly TRBD1 on 5 matching bases. The sample consisted of PBMCs. This clonotype originated in a woman aged 18-35 years in good health. In DNA form, the CDR3 reads TGTGCCACCTCTGGGGTGGGGGGTTCACCCCTCCACTTT. Translation: CATSGVGGSPLHF.